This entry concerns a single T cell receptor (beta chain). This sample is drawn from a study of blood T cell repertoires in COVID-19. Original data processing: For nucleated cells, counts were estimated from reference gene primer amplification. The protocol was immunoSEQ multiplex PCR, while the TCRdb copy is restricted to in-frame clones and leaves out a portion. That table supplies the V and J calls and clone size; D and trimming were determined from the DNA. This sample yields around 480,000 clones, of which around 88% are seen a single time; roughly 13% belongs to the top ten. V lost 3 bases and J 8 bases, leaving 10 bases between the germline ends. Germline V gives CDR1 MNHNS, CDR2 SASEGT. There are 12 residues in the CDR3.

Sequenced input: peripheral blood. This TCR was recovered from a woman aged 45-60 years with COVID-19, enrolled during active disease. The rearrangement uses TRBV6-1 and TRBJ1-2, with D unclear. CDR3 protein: CASSERELGYTF. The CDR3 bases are TGTGCCAGCAGTGAGAGGGAGTTGGGCTACACCTTC.